Reported below is one T cell receptor (beta chain). This entry comes from a study of patients and donors after allogeneic stem cell transplantation. Trimming stripped 6 bases from V and 0 bases from J, with 11 bases between. Germline CDR1 and CDR2: KGHSH and LQKENI. This CDR3 has 14 amino acids. TCRdb redid the calling of the RT-PCR reads with MiXCR, one entry per CDR3 protein. The sample has about 88,000 distinct CDR3 sequences, roughly 50% seen once; the top ten hold approximately 66%. The clonotype comes from a human donor who was either an allogeneic HSCT recipient or a stem cell or donor lymphocyte infusion donor (not recorded which). It is not recorded whose cells these are; they may come from a transplant donor. The material sequenced was blood, either unsorted or a sorted T cell fraction (not recorded which). V and J are TRBV18 and TRBJ1-1; D uncertain. The CDR3, as DNA: TGTGCCAGCTCGGCCGGAGTCATGAACACTGAAGCTTTCTTT. It specifies CASSAGVMNTEAFF.